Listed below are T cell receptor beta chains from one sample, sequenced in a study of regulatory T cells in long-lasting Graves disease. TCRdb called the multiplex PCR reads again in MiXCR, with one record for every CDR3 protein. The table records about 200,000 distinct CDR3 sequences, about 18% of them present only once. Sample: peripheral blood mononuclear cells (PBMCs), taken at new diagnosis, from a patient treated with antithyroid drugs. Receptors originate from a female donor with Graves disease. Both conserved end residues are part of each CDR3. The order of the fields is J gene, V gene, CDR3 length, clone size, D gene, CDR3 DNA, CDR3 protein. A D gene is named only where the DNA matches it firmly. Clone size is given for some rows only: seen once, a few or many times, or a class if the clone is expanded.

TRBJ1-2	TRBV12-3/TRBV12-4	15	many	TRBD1	TGTGCCAGCAGTTTTCGGGCAGGGGGTAACTATGGCTACACCTTC	CASSFRAGGNYGYTF
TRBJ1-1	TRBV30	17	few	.	TGTGCCTGGAGTATCGGGAGCCCTTACAGGGAAGGGACTGAAGCTTTCTTT	CAWSIGSPYREGTEAFF
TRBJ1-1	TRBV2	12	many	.	TGTGCCAGCAGGAGGGAGGACACTGAAGCTTTCTTT	CASRREDTEAFF
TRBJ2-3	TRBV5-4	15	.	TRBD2	TGTGCCAGCAGTCCGGGACTAGCGGGAGGAGATACGCAGTATTTT	CASSPGLAGGDTQYF
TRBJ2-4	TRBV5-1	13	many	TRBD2	TGCGCCAGCAGCCCCGGGACTACTAACATTCAGTACTTC	CASSPGTTNIQYF
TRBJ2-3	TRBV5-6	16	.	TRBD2	TGTGCCAGCAGCTCCCTAGCGGGATGGGGCACAGATACGCAGTATTTT	CASSSLAGWGTDTQYF
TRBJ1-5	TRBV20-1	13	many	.	TGCAGTGCTAGGGGGGAGGGGAATCAGCCCCAGCATTTT	CSARGEGNQPQHF
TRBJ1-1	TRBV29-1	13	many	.	TGCAGCGTTGACGGACAGTGGAACACTGAAGCTTTCTTT	CSVDGQWNTEAFF
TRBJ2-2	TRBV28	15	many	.	TGTGCCAGCAGTTTCGGCCCCCAGGGTACCGGGGAGCTGTTTTTT	CASSFGPQGTGELFF
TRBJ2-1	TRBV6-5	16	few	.	TGTGCCAGCAGTTACTCGATTTACACCGTGAGCAATGAGCAGTTCTTC	CASSYSIYTVSNEQFF
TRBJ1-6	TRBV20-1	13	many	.	TGCAGTGCTAGAAGCCAATATAATTCACCCCTCCACTTT	CSARSQYNSPLHF
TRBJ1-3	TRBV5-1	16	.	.	TGCGCCAGCAGCTTGGAGGCTTGGTCAGGCGGAAACACCATATATTTT	CASSLEAWSGGNTIYF
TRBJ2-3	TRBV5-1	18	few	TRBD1	TGCGCCAGCAGCCACCGGCCGGGACAGGGGTCCTCCACAGATACGCAGTATTTT	CASSHRPGQGSSTDTQYF
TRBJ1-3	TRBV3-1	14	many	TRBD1	TGTGCCAGCAGCCAGACAGGGGACGGAAACACCATATATTTT	CASSQTGDGNTIYF
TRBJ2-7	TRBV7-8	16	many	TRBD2	TGTGCCAGCAGCCGCGCGGGGGACTCCCCGGGATACGAGCAGTACTTC	CASSRAGDSPGYEQYF
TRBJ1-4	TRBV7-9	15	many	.	TGTGCCAGCACGGCAGATGGAGGGATTAATGAAAAACTGTTTTTT	CASTADGGINEKLFF
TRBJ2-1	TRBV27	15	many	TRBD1	TGTGCCAGCAGAACTGAACAGGACAGGGACAATGAGCAGTTCTTC	CASRTEQDRDNEQFF
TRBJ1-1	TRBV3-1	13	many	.	TGTGCCAGCAGCGATGTCATGAACACTGAAGCTTTCTTT	CASSDVMNTEAFF
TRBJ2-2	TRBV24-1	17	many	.	TGTGCCACCAGTGATCCCCGGTGGGGTACTATCACCGGGGAGCTGTTTTTT	CATSDPRWGTITGELFF
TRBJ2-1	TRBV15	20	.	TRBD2	TGTGCCACCAGCAGAGATGGGACTAGCGGGAGGGCCGATCCCTACAATGAGCAGTTCTTC	CATSRDGTSGRADPYNEQFF